The 26 T cell receptor beta chains in this list originate from one sample, sequenced in a study of shared clonotypes between healthy human individuals. CD8 cells classed as naive were CD45RO-negative and positively selected for CCR7, excluding terminally differentiated effector memory CD45RA+ cells. TCRdb's table, derived via immunoSEQ multiplex PCR, lists solely in-frame clones and lacks some. The table records around 2,000,000 clones, roughly 94% of them present only once. Sequenced input: naive CD8+ T cells sorted from blood. These receptor sequences come from a man between 18 and 29 years old in good health.

V and J are TRBV27 and TRBJ1-1; 7 bases agree with TRBD1. The V and J ends lost 6 bases and 1 base, in that order; junction bases with no gene match: 5. The CDR3 spans 14 residues. Germline CDR1 MNHEY, CDR2 SMNVEV (reference sequence). The CDR3 DNA sequence: TGTGCCAGCAGAGCAGGGGGACCGAACACTGAAGCTTTCTTT. Translated, it gives CASRAGGPNTEAFF.

This clone was counted only a few times. The J gene is TRBJ1-2, the V gene TRBV6-4; D gene uncertain. CDR3 size: 14 residues. Between the trimmed V and J ends, which lost 3 bases and 6 bases, there was a span of 14 bases. In germline, CDR1 is MRHNA, CDR2 SNTAGT. CDR3 DNA sequence: TGTGCCAGCAGTGAGGTGGGAATAGTCCATGGCTACACCTTC. It yields the protein CASSEVGIVHGYTF.

The chain employs TRBV16 and TRBJ2-7, with D tentatively TRBD2 (6 bases). Trimming removed 4 bases at V and 1 base at J, with 11 bases between. Germline loops: CDR1 KGHSY, CDR2 FQNENV. This CDR3 has 14 amino acids. As DNA, the CDR3 is TGTGCCAGCAGCCCCGGGACTGGGTCCTACGAGCAGTACTTC. Encoded protein: CASSPGTGSYEQYF.

In this sample, this clone turned up a few times. V is TRBV4-1 and J is TRBJ1-5; 8 bases map to TRBD1. The ends lost 3 bases at V and 4 bases at J; junction bases unmatched: 5. The length of the CDR3 is 15 residues. From germline, CDR1 is MGHRA and CDR2 YSYEKL. The CDR3 bases are TGCGCCAGCAGCCAGGCAGGGGGCATAAATCAGCCCCAGCATTTT. Its translation: CASSQAGGINQPQHF.

The chain has TRBV6-6 and TRBJ2-5; the match to TRBD2 covers 9 bases. This CDR3 contains 15 residues. Germline loops: CDR1 MNHNY, CDR2 SVGAGI (reference sequence). Trimming at V came to 6 bases and at J to 5 bases, leaving 10 bases not matched to a gene. The CDR3 region is CASRNLAGLSETQYF. CDR3 sequence (DNA): TGTGCCAGCAGAAATCTAGCGGGACTATCGGAGACCCAGTACTTC.

This chain links TRBV10-3 with TRBJ2-1, with 9 bases matching TRBD1. V shed 4 bases and J 6 bases; nucleotides not matched to a gene: 4. CDR3 length: 14 amino acids. From germline, CDR1 is ENHRY and CDR2 SYGVKD. CDR3 bases: TGTGCCATCAGTGGGGACAGGGAAGGCAATGAGCAGTTCTTC. This gives the protein CAISGDREGNEQFF.

The chain has TRBV13 and TRBJ2-1; perhaps TRBD2 as D (5 bases). The CDR3 extends over 11 amino acids. Germline V gene lookup returns CDR1 PRHDT and CDR2 FYEKMQ (reference sequence). V shed 3 bases and J shed 13 bases, with 10 bases lying between them. In DNA, the CDR3 is TGTGCCAGCAGCTTCGGGGAACGACAGTTCTTC. Its protein product is CASSFGERQFF.

This clone was seen once. The rearrangement joins TRBV5-8 to TRBJ2-5, with 8 nucleotides matching TRBD1. Germline-derived CDR1 and CDR2 are SGHTS and YDEGEE. The V and J ends lost 5 bases and 5 bases, in that order; junction bases with no gene match: 5. The CDR3 has 13 amino acids. CDR3 DNA: TGTGCCAGCAGTGAGGGACAGGTGGAGACCCAGTACTTC. The encoded protein is CASSEGQVETQYF.

The chain joins TRBV6-4 to TRBJ1-1; D not certain. Germline CDR1 is MRHNA and CDR2 is SNTAGT. Trimming left V 0 bases short and J 5 bases short, with 16 bases between. The CDR3 sequence is 16 residues long. CDR3 residues: CASSDSTEGVKTEAFF. DNA for the CDR3: TGTGCCAGCAGTGACTCCACGGAGGGCGTCAAGACTGAAGCTTTCTTT.

The chain combines TRBV6-5 with TRBJ2-1; D unclear. Trimming removed 3 bases at V and 5 bases at J, with 8 bases between. Germline lookup yields CDR1 MNHEY and CDR2 SVGAGI. The CDR3 contains 13 residues. The CDR3 region is CASSYNPNNEQFF. In DNA, the CDR3 is TGTGCCAGCAGTTATAATCCGAACAATGAGCAGTTCTTC.

The J gene is TRBJ1-4, the V gene TRBV7-9, with a weak D call TRBD1 (6 bases). The CDR3 has 15 residues. Per germline, CDR1 SEHNR and CDR2 FQNEAQ (reference sequence). V was clipped by 4 bases and J by 4 bases, with 13 bases between them. CDR3 region: CASSSVGGVNEKLFF. CDR3 sequence (DNA): TGTGCCAGCAGCTCGGTCGGGGGCGTTAATGAAAAACTGTTTTTT.

As DNA, the CDR3 is TGTGCCAGCAGTCCAGGGGCGAGGTACGAGCAGTACTTC. Residues: CASSPGARYEQYF. The chain links TRBV7-6 to TRBJ2-7; D perhaps matches TRBD1 (6 bases). Germline V gene data show CDR1 as SGHVS and CDR2 as FNYEAQ. Trimming shortened V by 6 bases and J by 4 bases, and 13 bases separated the two germline ends. The CDR3 consists of 13 residues.

The chain links TRBV7-9 to TRBJ2-7; 10 positions agree with TRBD2. Germline V CDR1 and CDR2: SEHNR, FQNEAQ (reference sequence). V lost 7 bases, J lost 7 bases, and 7 bases stayed unmatched. This CDR3 spans 13 amino acids. DNA for the CDR3: TGTGCCAGCACAGCGGGAGGGCCGGGGGAGCAGTACTTC. This gives the protein CASTAGGPGEQYF.

The chain combines TRBV5-6 with TRBJ1-1; D possibly corresponds to TRBD1 (5 bases). The CDR3 sequence is 15 residues long. V lost 2 bases and J lost 4, with 15 bases in between. Germline assignment: CDR1 SGHDT and CDR2 YYEEEE. CDR3 loop: CASSFLVRGGTEAFF. The CDR3, as DNA: TGTGCCAGCAGCTTCCTCGTGAGGGGTGGCACTGAAGCTTTCTTT.

The V and J genes are TRBV13 and TRBJ2-1, with TRBD2 matching 10 bases. Germline assignment: CDR1 PRHDT and CDR2 FYEKMQ (reference sequence). J was trimmed by 4 bases and V by 4 bases; bases with no gene match: 4. The CDR3 consists of 15 residues. Here the CDR3 DNA reads TGTGCCAGCAGCTACGCACTAGCGGGATACAATGAGCAGTTCTTC. Its protein product is CASSYALAGYNEQFF.

The gene calls are TRBV19 and TRBJ1-1; D is ambiguous. V lost 7 bases, J lost 2 bases, and 11 bases lay in between. This CDR3 has 13 residues. Germline V lookup: CDR1 LNHDA, CDR2 SQIVND (reference sequence). The CDR3 nucleotides read TGTGCCAGTATCGGTCCGCGCAACACTGAAGCTTTCTTT. Translating it yields CASIGPRNTEAFF.

The chain carries TRBV13 and TRBJ2-4; 9 bases are a match to TRBD1. The trim removed 0 bases at V and 8 bases at J, leaving 5 bases unmatched. The CDR3 loop spans 15 amino acids. Germline CDR1 PRHDT, CDR2 FYEKMQ (reference sequence). The CDR3: CASSLGLRTGDIQYF. The CDR3 DNA sequence: TGTGCCAGCAGCTTAGGCCTAAGGACAGGGGACATTCAGTACTTC.

The V call is TRBV7-9, the J call TRBJ2-1, with 10 positions matching TRBD2. This CDR3 contains 15 residues. Trimming took 1 base from V and 8 from J; bases not matched to a gene: 5. Germline V lookup: CDR1 SEHNR, CDR2 FQNEAQ (reference sequence). In DNA form, the CDR3 reads TGTGCCAGCAGCTTAGTAGGACTAGCGGTCGATGAGCAGTTCTTC. It yields the protein CASSLVGLAVDEQFF. Together with reference TRBV7-9 and TRBJ2-1, the CDR3 gives the full variable domain: DTGVSQNPRHKITKRGQNVTFRCDPISEHNRLYWYRQTLGQGPEFLTYFQNEAQLEKSRLLSDRFSAERPKGSFSTLEIQRTEQGDSAMYLCASSLVGLAVDEQFFGPGTRLTVL.

The V gene is TRBV5-1, the J gene TRBJ2-1; D might be TRBD1 (6 bases). There are 14 residues in the CDR3. Germline V gene data show CDR1 as SGHRS and CDR2 as YFSETQ. Trimming removed 0 bases from V and 8 bases from J, with 12 bases in between. The CDR3 nucleotides are TGCGCCAGCAGCTTGGGCAGGGGAGACGATGAGCAGTTCTTC. Its protein product is CASSLGRGDDEQFF.

This clone was found a few times. V and J are TRBV25-1 and TRBJ1-1; D uncertain. Germline V lookup: CDR1 MGHDK, CDR2 SYGVNS. Trimming left V 8 bases short and J 7 bases short, with 8 bases between. The CDR3 sequence is 10 residues long. The CDR3: CASFDGEAFF. In DNA, the CDR3 is TGTGCCAGCTTCGATGGTGAAGCTTTCTTT.

J is TRBJ2-1 and V is TRBV27; D is undetermined. Germline CDR1 MNHEY, CDR2 SMNVEV (reference sequence). With 4 bases removed from V and 5 bases from J, the gap between germline ends came to 15 bases. CDR3 length: 15 residues. In DNA, the CDR3 is TGTGCCAGCAGTTCCCTCCCGGTTATGAACAATGAGCAGTTCTTC. Amino acids: CASSSLPVMNNEQFF.

The J gene is TRBJ2-4, the V gene TRBV9, with D unclear. V lost 0 bases and J 7 bases, leaving 8 bases between the germline ends. This CDR3 contains 13 residues. CDR1 is SGDLS and CDR2 is YYNGEE in the germline V gene. In DNA form, the CDR3 reads TGTGCCAGCAGCGTAGGACCGGGTAACATTCAGTACTTC. Protein product: CASSVGPGNIQYF.

V and J are TRBV29-1 and TRBJ2-3; TRBD2 matches 12 bases. The ends lost 6 bases at V and 1 base at J; junction bases unmatched: 11. Germline CDR1 SQVTM, CDR2 ANQGSEA. This CDR3 comprises 17 residues. The CDR3 bases are TGCAGCGTCGAACCAGGACTAGCGGGATGGGGCACAGATACGCAGTATTTT. This sequence encodes CSVEPGLAGWGTDTQYF.

The chain has TRBV27 and TRBJ2-7; 9 bases are shared with TRBD1. This CDR3 has 15 amino acids. Unmatched junction bases numbered 7, after V lost 4 bases and J lost 3 bases. Germline CDR1 is MNHEY and CDR2 is SMNVEV (reference sequence). CDR3 coding DNA: TGTGCCAGCAGTTCACAGGGGGCAGGAATCTACGAGCAGTACTTC. Encoded protein: CASSSQGAGIYEQYF.

V usage is TRBV27 and J usage is TRBJ2-3, with a weak D call TRBD1 (6 bases). CDR3 length: 16 residues. The germline V gene has CDR1 MNHEY and CDR2 SMNVEV (reference sequence). Trimming took 1 base from V and 4 from J, leaving 15 bases between them. CDR3 nucleotide sequence: TGTGCCAGCAGTTTATTAGGGGGACACGGGGCAGATACGCAGTATTTT. Translating gives CASSLLGGHGADTQYF.

This clone showed up just once. The CDR3 DNA reads TGTGCCAGCAGCGTTGCCAGGACCCCGAACTACGAGCAGTACTTC. It translates to CASSVARTPNYEQYF. The J gene is TRBJ2-7, the V gene TRBV9; D call uncertain. This CDR3 has 15 amino acids. Germline CDR1 reads SGDLS; CDR2 reads YYNGEE. Trimming left V 2 bases short and J 3 bases short, with 15 bases between.